Below are 5 T cell receptor beta chains sequenced from a single sample in a study of CD8+CD57+ T cells in acquired aplastic anemia. Profiling of TCR beta VDJ combinations and CDR3 sequences used genomic DNA as template. TCRdb used MiXCR to reprocess the reads, holding one entry per CDR3 protein. This table has around 190,000 distinct CDR3 sequences, around 50% appearing once. The sequenced sample was sorted CD4+, CD8+, or CD8+CD57+ T cells (not recorded which) from PBMCs. The receptors were gathered from a human donor in good health, serving as a control.

Notes on this clonotype: This may be a read error, as it is one base from a much larger clone. The chain couples TRBV9 to TRBJ2-1; a possible D gene is TRBD1 (6 bases). The CDR3 length is 13 residues. Trimming pared 6 bases from V and 9 bases from J, leaving 16 bases between. Looked up from germline, CDR1 is SGDLS and CDR2 is YYNGEE. The CDR3 is CASTGRGHIEQFF. The CDR3 nucleotides read TGTGCCAGCACCGGCAGGGGACACATTGAGCAGTTCTTC.

This clonotype was recorded only once. One end of the junction fails to match germline, which may point to a read error. The chain's CDR3 is CSVDRPNYNGQFF. CDR3 nucleotide sequence: TGCAGCGTTGATCGGCCAAATTACAATGGGCAGTTCTTC. This rearrangement joins TRBV29-1 to TRBJ2-1; D not resolved. Germline assignment: CDR1 SQVTM and CDR2 ANQGSEA. CDR3 length: 13 amino acids.

The sample holds a few counts of this clonotype. The V and J genes are TRBV10-1 and TRBJ2-7; maybe TRBD2 (5 bases). Germline V lookup: CDR1 WNHNN, CDR2 SYGVQD (reference sequence). The V end was cut by 8 bases, the J end by 3 bases, with 11 bases between. The CDR3 is 12 residues long. CDR3 bases: TGCGCCAGCCGGGGTAACAGCTACGAGCAGTACTTC. It codes for CASRGNSYEQYF.

This clonotype was recorded many times. Just one base apart from a much larger clone, this may be a read error. The chain is built from TRBV20-1 and TRBJ2-1; TRBD2 is a possible D gene (6 bases). Germline lookup yields CDR1 DFQATT and CDR2 SNEGSKA (reference sequence). The CDR3 covers 11 residues. In DNA form, the CDR3 reads TGCGGTGCTAGACGGGAGAGGGAGCAGTTCTTC. Its protein is CGARREREQFF.

This clonotype was detected ten times or more. The chain employs TRBV28 and TRBJ1-2; 9 bases are shared with TRBD1. This CDR3 has 13 amino acids. Germline-derived CDR1 and CDR2 are MDHEN and SYDVKM. V was clipped by 6 bases and J by 3 bases; unmatched bases: 2. Here the CDR3 reads CASRRQGDYGYTF. DNA for the CDR3: TGTGCCAGCAGGCGACAGGGGGACTATGGCTACACCTTC.